This T cell receptor (beta chain) was captured in a study of CD4 T cell repertoires in COVID-19. About the study: Relabeled CFSE-low cells, IL-2-expanded for around nine days, met spikes from other coronaviruses.

By its share, this clone is medium-sized (0.01 to 0.1%). The antigen is unknown. Assay used: immunoSEQ multiplex PCR; TCRdb lists only in-frame clones, some missing. The sample lists approximately 540 clones; about 17% were seen once. CDR3 length equals 15 residues. Germline CDR1 reads MNHEY; CDR2 reads SMNVEV (reference sequence). Trimming took 5 bases from V and 1 from J; bases not matched to a gene: 7. Study results and caveats: Suggested intraclonal diversification: top SARS-CoV-2-reactive clonotypes appeared in two or three memory subsets. Between about 6 and 28% of SARS-CoV-2 clonotypes also appeared in SARS-CoV and/or HKU1 spike cultures.

The sequence came from a human donor who had COVID-19. The gene calls are TRBV27 and TRBJ1-1; 7 bases line up with TRBD1. The material sequenced was memory CD4+ T cells, cultured in vitro, taken after recovery from COVID-19. The CDR3 loop reads CASSDPGTENTEAFF. The CDR3 coding sequence is TGTGCCAGCAGTGATCCCGGGACAGAGAACACTGAAGCTTTCTTT.